One and the same sample provided the 13 T cell receptor beta chains below, sequenced in a study of T cell responses to AZD1222 COVID-19 vaccine. Assay: immunoSEQ multiplex PCR; the TCRdb copy retains only in-frame clones and omits some. The sample contains tens of thousands of clones, 87% of which appear only once. The starting material was peripheral blood, obtained 28 days after the second AZD1222 dose. The receptors shown here come from an adult who received the AZD1222 COVID-19 vaccine.

The genes are TRBV19 and TRBJ1-1, with D possibly TRBD1 on 5 matching bases. The V and J ends lost 3 bases and 11 bases respectively, with 10 bases between them. CDR3 size: 11 residues. CDR1 is LNHDA, CDR2 SQIVND, per germline (reference sequence). In nucleotides, the CDR3 is TGTGCCAGTAGTATGCAGGGAACGGCTTTCTTT. The encoded protein is CASSMQGTAFF.

This clone was detected once. At one of its ends the junction is not consistent with the germline gene, which may arise from a read error. The CDR3 sequence is CASSQDQGRGNSGYTF. In DNA, the CDR3 is TGTGCCAGCAGCCAAGATCAGGGCAGGGGGAACTCTGGCTACACCTTC. This chain links TRBV3-1 (or the pseudogene TRBV3-2) with TRBJ1-2; 7 nucleotides match TRBD1. Germline assignment: CDR1 LGHDT and CDR2 YNNKEL (reference sequence). The CDR3 extends over 16 amino acids.

The chain carries TRBV7-9 and TRBJ1-3; the D is unclear. The V gene's germline CDR1 is SEHNR and CDR2 FQNEAQ (reference sequence). This CDR3 spans 15 amino acids. With 0 bases removed from V and 3 bases from J, the gap between germline ends came to 9 bases. In DNA, the CDR3 is TGTGCCAGCAGCTTAGCGGGTAATAGTGGAAACACCATATATTTT. This translates into CASSLAGNSGNTIYF.

This chain joins TRBV3-1 (or the pseudogene TRBV3-2) and TRBJ2-7, with D unresolved. There are 15 residues in the CDR3. Trimming removed 0 bases from V and 0 bases from J, with 9 bases in between. Germline loops: CDR1 LGHDT, CDR2 YNNKEL (reference sequence). The CDR3 DNA reads as TGTGCCAGCAGCCAAGATCCTTCGGACTCCTACGAGCAGTACTTC. This gives the protein CASSQDPSDSYEQYF.

The chain couples TRBV12-2 to TRBJ1-5; the D call of TRBD1 is as the table states it, not checked on the DNA. TRBV12-2 is labeled a pseudogene. This CDR3 is 17 amino acids long. CDR3 loop: CASRFDPGADSNQPQHF. DNA for the CDR3: TGTGCAAGTCGCTTCGATCCAGGGGCCGATAGCAATCAGCCCCAGCATTTT.

The chain uses TRBV27 and TRBJ2-1; 7 bases are shared with TRBD2. Germline CDR1 MNHEY, CDR2 SMNVEV (reference sequence). There are 14 residues in the CDR3. Trimming took 7 bases from V and 3 from J; bases not matched to a gene: 6. DNA for the CDR3: TGTGCCAGCACTACCGGCGGGGGCTACAATGAGCAGTTCTTC. Translation: CASTTGGGYNEQFF.

The chain employs TRBV9 and TRBJ1-6; possible D gene TRBD1, 6 bases. Trimming stripped 9 bases from V and 4 bases from J, with 11 bases between. Germline-derived CDR1 and CDR2 are SGDLS and YYNGEE. The CDR3 contains 13 residues. CDR3 sequence (DNA): TGTGCCACCAATCAGGGGTATAATTCACCCCTCCACTTT. This gives the protein CATNQGYNSPLHF.

This chain links TRBV4-1 with TRBJ1-5; D might be TRBD1 (5 bases). With 3 bases removed from V and 0 bases from J, the gap between germline ends came to 6 bases. The CDR3 runs 14 residues. The germline gives CDR1 MGHRA, CDR2 YSYEKL. CDR3 sequence: CASSQGHSNQPQHF. CDR3 DNA: TGCGCCAGCAGCCAGGGGCATAGCAATCAGCCCCAGCATTTT.

This rearrangement joins TRBV5-5 to TRBJ2-5, with 7 bases identical to TRBD2. With V trimmed by 4 bases and J by 5 bases, 8 bases remained unmatched. The CDR3 is made up of 14 amino acids. Germline V gives CDR1 SGHKS, CDR2 YYEKEE (reference sequence). CDR3: CASSLNSGSETQYF. In DNA form, the CDR3 reads TGTGCCAGCAGCCTCAATAGCGGGTCTGAGACCCAGTACTTC.

The chain is built from TRBV19 and TRBJ1-1; no firm D call. The CDR3 is 13 residues long. Trimming cost V 7 bases and J 2 bases, with 11 bases left between them. Germline V gives CDR1 LNHDA, CDR2 SQIVND (reference sequence). The CDR3 sequence is CASTPALNTEAFF. The CDR3 DNA sequence: TGTGCCAGTACCCCTGCTCTTAACACTGAAGCTTTCTTT.

This clone was seen a single time. V usage is TRBV10-2 and J usage is TRBJ2-4, with a weak D call TRBD2 (5 bases). This CDR3 spans 14 amino acids. With 1 base removed from V and 7 bases from J, the gap between germline ends came to 11 bases. Germline V gene sequence: CDR1 WSHSY, CDR2 SAAADI. DNA of the CDR3: TGCGCCAGCAGTGAGTTACGGGGAGCGAACATTCAGTACTTC. It specifies CASSELRGANIQYF.

V and J are TRBV10-1 and TRBJ1-1; 8 bases are a match to TRBD1. V lost 10 bases and J lost 0; bases outside the gene matches: 22. Germline V gene data show CDR1 as WNHNN and CDR2 as SYGVQD (reference sequence). The CDR3 extends over 19 amino acids. The CDR3 loop reads CATPSRRQGPDWVNTEAFF. DNA for the CDR3: TGCGCCACCCCCTCACGCCGACAGGGGCCAGACTGGGTGAACACTGAAGCTTTCTTT.

The chain recombines TRBV5-1 with TRBJ2-3; TRBD2 is a possible D gene (5 bases). The CDR3 spans 14 residues. Germline-derived CDR1 and CDR2 are SGHRS and YFSETQ. Trimming stripped 6 bases from V and 1 base from J, with 12 bases between. CDR3 nucleotide sequence: TGCGCCAGCATGCCGGGTAGCGGCACAGATACGCAGTATTTT. Protein sequence: CASMPGSGTDTQYF.